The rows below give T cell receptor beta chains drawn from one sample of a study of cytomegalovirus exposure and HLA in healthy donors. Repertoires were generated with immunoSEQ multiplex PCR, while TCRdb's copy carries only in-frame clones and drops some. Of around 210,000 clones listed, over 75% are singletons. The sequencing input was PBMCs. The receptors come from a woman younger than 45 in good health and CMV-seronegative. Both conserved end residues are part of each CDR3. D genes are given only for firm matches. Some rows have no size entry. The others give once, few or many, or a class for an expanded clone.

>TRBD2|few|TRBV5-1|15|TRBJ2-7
CASSLDSAGGREQYF
TGCGCCAGCAGCTTGGACTCGGCGGGGGGTCGCGAGCAGTACTTC
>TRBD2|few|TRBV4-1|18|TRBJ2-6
CASSQPAGGASGANVLTF
TGCGCCAGCAGCCAACCAGCGGGGGGGGCGTCTGGGGCCAACGTCCTGACTTTC
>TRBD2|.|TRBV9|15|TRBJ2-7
CASSGGLAGGLEQYF
TGTGCCAGCAGCGGGGGCCTAGCGGGAGGTCTCGAGCAGTACTTC
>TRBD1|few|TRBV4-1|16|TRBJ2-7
CASSPYPGTEAYEQYF
TGCGCCAGCAGCCCGTACCCCGGGACAGAAGCCTACGAGCAGTACTTC
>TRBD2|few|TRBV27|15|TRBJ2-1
CASSTTSGRGNEQFF
TGTGCCAGCAGCACAACTAGCGGGAGAGGAAATGAGCAGTTCTTC
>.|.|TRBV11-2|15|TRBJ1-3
CASSLGTSSGNTIYF
TGTGCCAGCAGCTTAGGAACGAGCTCTGGAAACACCATATATTTT
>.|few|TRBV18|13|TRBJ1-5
CASSSTAGQPQHF
TGTGCCAGCTCCTCCACAGCGGGGCAGCCCCAGCATTTT
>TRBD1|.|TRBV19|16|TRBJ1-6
CASSLLPGQGGSPLHF
TGTGCCAGTAGTTTACTCCCGGGACAGGGAGGCTCACCCCTCCACTTT
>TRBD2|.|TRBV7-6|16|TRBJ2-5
CASSSGLAGGLGTQYF
TGTGCCAGCAGCTCGGGACTAGCGGGAGGATTGGGGACCCAGTACTTC
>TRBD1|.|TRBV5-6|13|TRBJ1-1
CASSLGQGAEAFF
TGTGCCAGCAGCTTAGGACAGGGGGCTGAAGCTTTCTTT
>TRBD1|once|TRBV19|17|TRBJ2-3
CASTPLGDRDLTDTQYF
TGTGCCAGTACCCCCTTAGGGGACAGGGATTTGACAGATACGCAGTATTTT
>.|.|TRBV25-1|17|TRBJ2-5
CASSEYVGRQNGETQYF
TGTGCCAGCAGTGAATACGTTGGGAGGCAGAATGGAGAGACCCAGTACTTC
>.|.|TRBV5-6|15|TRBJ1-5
CASSRTEYSNQPQHF
TGTGCCAGCAGCCGAACGGAGTATAGCAATCAGCCCCAGCATTTT
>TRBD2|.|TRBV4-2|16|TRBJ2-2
CASSQGAGGPTGELFF
TGTGCCAGCAGCCAAGGGGCGGGAGGGCCAACCGGGGAGCTGTTTTTT
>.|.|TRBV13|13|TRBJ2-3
CASSPLRFSTQYF
TGTGCCAGCAGCCCCCTCCGGTTTTCCACGCAGTATTTT
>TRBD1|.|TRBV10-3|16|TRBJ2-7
CAISESMGQGVYEQYF
TGTGCCATCAGTGAGTCGATGGGACAGGGGGTTTACGAGCAGTACTTC
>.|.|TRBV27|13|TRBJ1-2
CASSFSGVYGYTF
TGTGCCAGCAGTTTTTCGGGGGTCTATGGCTACACCTTC
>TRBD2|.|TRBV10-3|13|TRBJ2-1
CAITREGRNEQFF
TGTGCCATCACGAGGGAGGGCCGAAATGAGCAGTTCTTC
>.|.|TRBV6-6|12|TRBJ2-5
CASSYVRETQYF
TGTGCCAGCAGTTATGTCCGGGAGACCCAGTACTTC
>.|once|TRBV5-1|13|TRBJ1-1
CASGRGGHTEAFF
TGCGCCAGCGGAAGGGGAGGCCACACTGAAGCTTTCTTT
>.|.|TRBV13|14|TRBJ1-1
CASSLGRGLTEAFF
TGTGCCAGCAGCTTAGGGCGGGGACTCACTGAAGCTTTCTTT
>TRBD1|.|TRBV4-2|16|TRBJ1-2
CASSQDFTGVWDGYTF
TGTGCCAGCAGCCAAGATTTCACAGGGGTTTGGGATGGCTACACCTTC
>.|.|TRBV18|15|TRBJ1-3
CASSPGHPTGNTIYF
TGTGCCAGCTCACCTGGCCACCCGACTGGAAACACCATATATTTT
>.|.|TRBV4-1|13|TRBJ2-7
CASGSQGLSEQYF
TGCGCCAGCGGTTCACAGGGTTTGTCCGAGCAGTACTTC
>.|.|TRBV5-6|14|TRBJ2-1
CASSWGTTMGEQFF
TGTGCCAGCAGCTGGGGGACAACCATGGGGGAGCAGTTCTTC
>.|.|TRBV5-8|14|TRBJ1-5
CASRYGQLNQPQHF
TGTGCCAGCAGATATGGACAGCTTAATCAGCCCCAGCATTTT
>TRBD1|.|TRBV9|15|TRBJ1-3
CASSAQDRSGNTIYF
TGTGCCAGCAGCGCACAGGACAGGTCTGGAAACACCATATATTTT
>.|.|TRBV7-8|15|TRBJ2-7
CASSLSVIPAREQYF
TGTGCCAGCAGCTTAAGCGTCATACCAGCGCGCGAGCAGTACTTC
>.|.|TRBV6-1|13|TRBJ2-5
CASTNRDLETQYF
TGTGCCAGCACCAACAGGGATCTGGAGACCCAGTACTTC
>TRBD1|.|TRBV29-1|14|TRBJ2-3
CSVSGTGDTDTQYF
TGCAGCGTTTCCGGGACAGGGGACACAGATACGCAGTATTTT
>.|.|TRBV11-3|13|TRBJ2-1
CASSFNSYNEQFF
TGTGCCAGCAGCTTCAACTCCTACAATGAGCAGTTCTTC
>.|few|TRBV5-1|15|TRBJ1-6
CASSLGGQGNSPLHF
TGCGCCAGCAGCTTGGGCGGTCAGGGTAATTCACCCCTCCACTTT
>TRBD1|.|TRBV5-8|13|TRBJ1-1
CASSTTGYTEAFF
TGTGCCAGCAGCACGACAGGGTACACTGAAGCTTTCTTT
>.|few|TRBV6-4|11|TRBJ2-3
CASREGGTQYF
TGTGCCAGCAGGGAAGGGGGTACGCAGTATTTT
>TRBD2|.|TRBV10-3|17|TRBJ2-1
CAISWGGSGSSYNEQFF
TGTGCCATCAGCTGGGGGGGTAGCGGGTCCTCCTACAATGAGCAGTTCTTC
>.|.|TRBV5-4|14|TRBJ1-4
CASSLGRASEKLFF
TGTGCCAGCAGCTTGGGCAGGGCAAGTGAAAAACTGTTTTTT
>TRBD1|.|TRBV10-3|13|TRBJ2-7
CAISDRDGYEQYF
TGTGCCATCAGCGACAGGGATGGGTACGAGCAGTACTTC
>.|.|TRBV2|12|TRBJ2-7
CASSGDIEQKYF
TGTGCCAGCAGTGGCGACATAGAACAGAAGTACTTC
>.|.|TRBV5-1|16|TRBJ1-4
CASSLGLSATNEKLFF
TGCGCCAGCAGCTTGGGACTATCTGCAACTAATGAAAAACTGTTTTTT
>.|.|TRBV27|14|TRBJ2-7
CASSLAGGFYEQYF
TGTGCCAGCAGTTTGGCAGGGGGGTTCTACGAGCAGTACTTC
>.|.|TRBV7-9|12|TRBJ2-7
CASSLGFSEQYF
TGTGCCAGCAGCTTAGGATTTAGCGAGCAGTACTTC